The sequence of this T cell receptor (beta chain) was determined in a study of cytomegalovirus exposure and HLA in healthy donors. In regard to this clone: Its antigen remains unknown.

The PCR contained 60 Vbeta and 13 Jbeta primers. TCRdb's copy holds only in-frame clones and misses some; the assay was immunoSEQ multiplex PCR. The sample includes approximately 110,000 clones, about 73% seen only once; the top ten take 4% to 4.5%. Regarding the study as a whole: It emerged from a later analysis that several of the most significant clusters appeared to be linked to common viral pathogens. A few chains tied to CMV proved CMV antigen-specific in vitro. Most TCR sequences were uncommon, yet certain public TCRs appeared in many donors. The authors later linked a missense DCLRE1C variant to TCR beta V- and J-gene trimming.

Source material: PBMCs. The source is a woman aged 50 to 65 in good health and CMV-seropositive.

The CDR3 DNA reads as TGCGCCAGCAGCCTTCGCCAGGGACTTCCGACCGGGGAGCTGTTTTTT. Protein product: CASSLRQGLPTGELFF. The V call is TRBV4-3, the J call TRBJ2-2; tentative D call: TRBD2 (6 bases). There are 16 residues in the CDR3. Germline CDR1 is LGHNA and CDR2 is YSLEER. Trimming removed 4 bases from V and 5 bases from J, with 17 bases in between.